These T cell receptor beta chains were read from a single sample in a study of blood T cell repertoires in COVID-19. Assay used: immunoSEQ multiplex PCR; TCRdb lists only in-frame clones, some missing. In the table there are about 260,000 clones, about 91% of which are singletons. Sequenced: PBMCs or T cells enriched from blood (not recorded which). The receptor set was obtained from a woman aged 40 to 50 with acute COVID-19. Each CDR3 is given with its conserved first and last residue. D genes are given only for firm matches. Rows may omit the clone size; those that give it use once, few, many or a size class.

>-|-|TRBJ1-6|15|TRBV6-5
CASSYRGTENSPLHF
TGTGCCAGCAGTTACCGCGGGACGGAGAATTCACCCCTCCACTTT
>once|TRBD1|TRBJ1-6|16|TRBV4-1
CASSQGPGQHNSPLHF
TGCGCCAGCAGCCAAGGTCCGGGACAGCATAATTCACCCCTCCACTTT
>-|-|TRBJ1-2|15|TRBV30
CAWSLEGLADYGYTF
TGTGCCTGGAGTCTTGAGGGGCTAGCGGACTATGGCTACACCTTC
>-|-|TRBJ1-5|13|TRBV7-9
CASSLGGSQPQHF
TGTGCCAGCAGCTTGGGGGGGTCTCAGCCCCAGCATTTT
>-|TRBD1|TRBJ1-6|17|TRBV3-1/TRBV3-2
CASSQVGVTGVGSPLHF
TGTGCCAGCAGCCAAGTGGGCGTGACAGGGGTTGGTTCACCCCTCCACTTT
>-|TRBD1|TRBJ2-7|15|TRBV30
CAWQEDPGQEREQYF
TGTGCCTGGCAAGAAGACCCGGGACAGGAGCGCGAGCAGTACTTC
>once|-|TRBJ1-2|15|TRBV6-1
CASSEYRDNDYGYTF
TGTGCCAGCAGTGAATACCGGGACAACGACTATGGCTACACCTTC
>-|-|TRBJ1-3|15|TRBV2
CASSEVAGSGNTIYF
TGTGCCAGCAGTGAAGTGGCGGGCTCTGGAAACACCATATATTTT
>-|-|TRBJ1-2|16|TRBV15
CATSRDIESDSYGYTF
TGTGCCACCAGCAGAGATATCGAGTCGGACAGCTATGGCTACACCTTC
>-|-|TRBJ1-2|15|TRBV5-4
CASSLGGPTNYGYTF
TGTGCCAGCAGCTTGGGGGGGCCTACTAACTATGGCTACACCTTC
>many|-|TRBJ1-1|13|TRBV14
CASSLQGNTEAFF
TGTGCCAGCAGTTTACAGGGGAACACTGAAGCTTTCTTT
>-|TRBD1|TRBJ1-1|14|TRBV2
CASSAQGADDEAFF
TGTGCCAGCAGTGCTCAGGGGGCAGACGATGAAGCTTTCTTT
>-|-|TRBJ1-2|15|TRBV5-6
CASRSTGQANYGYTF
TGTGCCAGCAGGTCGACAGGCCAAGCTAACTATGGCTACACCTTC
>-|-|TRBJ2-7|15|TRBV7-8
CASSLAPGPSYEQYF
TGTGCCAGCAGCTTAGCGCCAGGGCCTTCCTACGAGCAGTACTTC
>once|-|TRBJ2-1|14|TRBV2
CASNERSSYNEQFF
TGTGCCAGCAACGAGCGAAGCTCCTACAATGAGCAGTTCTTC
>-|TRBD1|TRBJ1-3|15|TRBV19
CAIVGQGAFGNTIYF
TGTGCCATCGTGGGACAGGGGGCGTTTGGAAACACCATATATTTT
>-|TRBD1|TRBJ1-2|14|TRBV19
CASSMNQGQGGYTF
TGTGCCAGTAGTATGAATCAGGGACAGGGGGGCTACACCTTC
>-|-|TRBJ1-5|16|TRBV6-6
CASSYSSQVGNQPQHF
TGTGCCAGCAGTTACTCGAGCCAGGTGGGCAATCAGCCCCAGCATTTT
>-|TRBD1|TRBJ1-5|15|TRBV5-8
CASSRDRVWNQPQHF
TGTGCCAGCAGCAGGGACAGGGTGTGGAATCAGCCCCAGCATTTT
>-|-|TRBJ1-2|14|TRBV5-5
CASWEGTYNYGYTF
TGTGCCTCCTGGGAAGGGACTTATAACTATGGCTACACCTTC
>-|-|TRBJ1-2|15|TRBV13
CASSLSGRGSYGYTF
TGTGCCAGCAGCTTATCGGGGCGCGGGAGCTATGGCTACACCTTC
>-|TRBD2|TRBJ2-1|16|TRBV27
CASKNVGGGMDNEQFF
TGTGCCAGCAAGAACGTTGGGGGAGGGATGGACAATGAGCAGTTCTTC
>-|TRBD2|TRBJ2-5|14|TRBV6-5
CASSYLREGETQYF
TGTGCCAGCAGTTACTTGCGGGAGGGAGAGACCCAGTACTTC
>-|TRBD2|TRBJ2-7|14|TRBV2
CASTVLAGRGEQYF
TGTGCCAGCACTGTATTAGCGGGACGGGGGGAGCAGTACTTC
>-|-|TRBJ2-5|12|TRBV9
CASSTGTGTQYF
TGTGCCAGCAGCACCGGGACTGGGACCCAGTACTTC
>-|-|TRBJ1-1|17|TRBV5-8
CASSLFYSTGSSTEAFF
TGTGCCAGCAGCTTGTTCTACTCGACAGGAAGTAGCACTGAAGCTTTCTTT
>-|TRBD1|TRBJ1-2|16|TRBV28
CASDPGQGVLNYGYTF
TGTGCCAGCGACCCGGGACAGGGCGTGCTTAACTATGGCTACACCTTC
>once|TRBD2|TRBJ2-7|15|TRBV28
CASRLIAGVGYEQYF
TGTGCCAGCAGACTCATAGCGGGAGTAGGATACGAGCAGTACTTC
>once|-|TRBJ1-6|14|TRBV30
CAWSVNREISPLHF
TGTGCCTGGAGTGTAAACAGGGAGATTTCACCCCTCCACTTT
>-|-|TRBJ2-3|14|TRBV19
CATLEGASTDTQYF
TGTGCCACCTTGGAGGGGGCCAGCACAGATACGCAGTATTTT
>-|TRBD1|TRBJ1-6|14|TRBV5-1
CASRWTGERSPLHF
TGCGCCAGCAGGTGGACAGGGGAAAGGTCACCCCTCCACTTT
>-|-|TRBJ1-4|14|TRBV6-5
CASSYRTVNEKLFF
TGTGCCAGCAGTTACCGGACAGTTAATGAAAAACTGTTTTTT
>-|TRBD1|TRBJ1-6|16|TRBV18
CASSPTGVPLNSPLHF
TGTGCCAGCTCACCGACAGGGGTCCCTCTTAATTCACCCCTCCACTTT
>-|-|TRBJ1-1|12|TRBV24-1
CATSDFRGSAFF
TGTGCCACCAGTGATTTTAGAGGGTCAGCTTTCTTT
>-|TRBD2|TRBJ2-5|15|TRBV28
CASSLGGRAVETQYF
TGTGCCAGCAGTTTAGGCGGGAGGGCCGTGGAGACCCAGTACTTC
>-|-|TRBJ1-1|10|TRBV20-1
CSAGRTEAFF
TGCAGTGCAGGGAGGACTGAAGCTTTCTTT
>-|-|TRBJ2-7|12|TRBV28
CASSWDDGRVYF
TGTGCCAGCAGTTGGGACGACGGGAGAGTTTACTTC
>-|TRBD1|TRBJ2-4|13|TRBV5-6
CASRTGGENIQYF
TGTGCCAGCCGGACAGGAGGTGAAAACATTCAGTACTTC
>-|-|TRBJ1-1|13|TRBV3-1/TRBV3-2
CASSDTLNTEAFF
TGTGCCAGCAGCGACACGCTGAACACTGAAGCTTTCTTT
>-|-|TRBJ2-3|12|TRBV10-2
CASLGGPDTQYF
TGCGCCAGCCTGGGGGGGCCAGATACGCAGTATTTT
>-|-|TRBJ2-5|15|TRBV7-2
CASSQSGHSRETQYF
TGTGCCAGCAGCCAGTCGGGACATAGTAGGGAGACCCAGTACTTC
>-|TRBD2|TRBJ2-1|17|TRBV18
CASSPPRASGRLDEQFF
TGTGCCAGCTCACCCCCAAGAGCTAGCGGGAGATTGGATGAGCAGTTCTTC
>once|-|TRBJ2-2|14|TRBV13
CASSFRRPTGELFF
TGTGCCAGCAGCTTTAGGCGGCCCACCGGGGAGCTGTTTTTT
>-|-|TRBJ1-2|13|TRBV19
CASGGLYDYGYTF
TGTGCCAGTGGAGGGTTGTACGACTATGGCTACACCTTC
>many|TRBD1|TRBJ2-7|16|TRBV7-9
CASSRPDGQGRYEQYF
TGTGCCAGCAGCCGCCCCGATGGACAGGGGAGGTACGAGCAGTACTTC
>-|TRBD1|TRBJ2-4|16|TRBV9
CASSAGTGKAKNIQYF
TGTGCCAGCAGCGCCGGGACAGGGAAAGCCAAAAACATTCAGTACTTC
>-|TRBD2|TRBJ2-5|13|TRBV29-1
CSVASGSQETQYF
TGCAGCGTAGCTAGCGGGAGTCAGGAGACCCAGTACTTC
>-|TRBD1|TRBJ2-5|14|TRBV5-5
CASSRDRSIETQYF
TGTGCCAGCAGCCGGGACAGATCAATCGAGACCCAGTACTTC
>-|-|TRBJ1-2|15|TRBV24-1
CATSDLSVGGGSLTF
-
>once|TRBD2|TRBJ2-1|16|TRBV6-4
CASSAHSGRIENEQFF
TGTGCCAGCAGTGCCCATAGCGGGAGAATTGAGAATGAGCAGTTCTTC
>-|TRBD1|TRBJ2-1|18|TRBV5-3
CARSLEDRRGRLYNEQFF
TGTGCCAGAAGCTTGGAGGACAGGCGCGGACGTCTATACAATGAGCAGTTCTTC
>-|TRBD2|TRBJ2-5|14|TRBV14
CASSLGTRDETQYF
TGTGCCAGCAGCCTCGGGACTAGAGACGAGACCCAGTACTTC